The rows below give T cell receptor beta chains drawn from one sample of a study of identical twins. TCRdb reanalysed the 5' RACE reads using MiXCR and keeps one entry per CDR3 protein. The sample holds approximately 1.8 million distinct CDR3 sequences, less than 35% seen once. The sequencing sample was made of cord blood. Source of these receptors: a newborn girl in good health. Each CDR3 is given with its conserved first and last residue.

>TRBV3-1
CAGSQDRTPRTANYGYTF
>TRBV28
CASSLWAGYGYTF
>TRBV20-1
CSASRGVLQETQYF
>TRBV15
CATSRDYGATNEKLFF
>TRBV25-1
CAGTPGGTEAFF
>TRBV29-1
CSVPRTSGANVLTF
>TRBV4-1
CASSQVHLGGSINEQFF
>TRBV18
CASSARQETNEKLFF
>TRBV9
CASSVGTTGTQYF
>TRBV7-8
CASSLVASYRNQPQHF
>TRBV20-1
CSARPSPGQRVNSPLHF
>TRBV12-3/TRBV12-4
CASRLGGGTDTQYF
>TRBV12-3/TRBV12-4
CASSLPTGDNSPLHF
>TRBV5-1
CASIGQGGNEQFF
>TRBV3-1
CASSQAMGLAYNEQFF
>TRBV20-1
CSARDGGGSYNEQFF
>TRBV12-3/TRBV12-4
CASTLNKETQYF
>TRBV9
CASSPGGFDYGYTF
>TRBV29-1
CSVDRDVNNEQFF
>TRBV11-2
CASSARDRRWDEQFF
>TRBV20-1
CSASGGGGAYEQYF
>TRBV20-1
CSARDRWGAQYF
>TRBV6-5
CASSYLGTGSYNEQFF
>TRBV18
CASSLRELGETQYF
>TRBV7-9
CASTLSGLNYGYTF
>TRBV18
CASSPRQENEKLFF
>TRBV11-2
CASSLAGRGPDTQYF
>TRBV12-3/TRBV12-4
CASSSLDSSTDTQYF
>TRBV7-8
CASSLASAVGGNEQFF
>TRBV20-1
CSARAGTSGGEETQYF
>TRBV6-5
CASSYSILAGYEQYF
>TRBV7-6
CASSPYTNSMNTEAFF
>TRBV2
CASTPLTGRVGYTF
>TRBV20-1
CSATTPSGSQETQYF
>TRBV29-1
CSVEDRDNQETQYF
>TRBV11-1
CASSPGGGRVLYNEQFF
>TRBV20-1
CSARVRRESATGTDTQYF
>TRBV20-1
CSARDDGSSNEQYF
>TRBV11-2
CASSLVGGRAWEQYF
>TRBV6-5
CASSYPFRPRDSDNQPQHF
>TRBV28
CASSWRDSHNSPLHF
>TRBV4-1
CASSSRLRTNTGELFF
>TRBV20-1
CSARDGTVNTEAFF
>TRBV5-1
CASSIHPGQGNYGYTF
>TRBV6-2/TRBV6-3
CASSFMAVNNEQFF
>TRBV2
CASSEGSMGNQPQHF
>TRBV30
CAWRLPRRSTGELFF
>TRBV6-6
CASRSTGQETQYF
>TRBV4-2
CAGSQKTLGLDNYGYTF
>TRBV20-1
CSARDFSSGAYEQYF
>TRBV6-1
CASKIHAANTGELFF
>TRBV10-3
CAISEAGLAGYSEQYF
>TRBV7-2
CASSLAGRPVTQYF
>TRBV12-5
CASGLVVGDTPYEQYF
>TRBV20-1
CSATHRGSYEQYF